The T cell receptor beta chain under discussion was sequenced for a study of cytomegalovirus exposure and HLA in healthy donors (dated by TCRdb to about 2017). With respect to the entire study: An earlier analysis of about 560 of the donors reported 276 Gb of sequence data and some 110 million unique TCR beta sequences obtained from some 170 million T cells. HLA typing covered class I and class II loci at four-digit resolution. An early release covering about 600 HLA-typed donors comprised 300 to 350 gigabases of sequencing data and tens of millions of unique TCR sequences. The study aimed to test whether cataloging public T cell receptors could reveal signatures of past pathogen exposure. Besides the first cohort of roughly 640 subjects, a separate validation cohort made up of roughly 130 different subjects was used. The number of typed donors differed by locus: about 620-640 for A, B, C, DRB1 and DQB1; approximately 520 for DQA1; 606 for DPA1; and around 470 for DPB1. Donor age, sex, ethnicity and CMV serostatus were collected together with the repertoire data. The study used immunosequencing to profile the T cell repertoires of 666 subjects and linked those repertoires to cytomegalovirus serostatus. A later analysis re-examined previously published TCR beta repertoires from roughly 720 donors and added high-resolution HLA genotyping to investigate patterns of TCR occurrence. Every repertoire in the discovery cohort had been generated on one and the same sequencing platform. The genetic ancestry cluster associated with self-reported Caucasian donors included approximately 85% of the 398 genotyped donors. Rather than using new phenotypic data, the later analysis identified candidate immune exposures from TCR beta sequences and from how often those sequences occurred across donors. To predict cytomegalovirus infection status, the study brought together high-throughput TCR immunosequencing, statistical association of individual TCRs with disease status, and machine learning. An earlier analysis of a few hundred of the donors applied high-throughput TCR beta sequencing to assess whether each TCR beta V gene segment acted as functional or pseudogenic. Five DR-DQ haplotypes were treated as single units for association and clustering because of strong linkage in the cohort. A later genetic analysis took genome-wide SNP genotypes for about three fifths of the 666 donors and used that subset as a discovery cohort. Across approximately 400 genotyped donors of the cohort, an average of approximately 200,000 unique TCR beta nucleotide sequences per donor were sequenced, and about a sixth of those sequences were non-productive.

General conclusions and limits of the study: The only immune exposure information available for the cohort was CMV serostatus. In a later analysis, several top co-occurrence clusters were reported to appear linked to parvovirus B19, influenza, CMV and Epstein-Barr virus. Correlated functional status among segregating V segments might be attributable to linkage disequilibrium, but an unknown experimental factor could not be ruled out. A later genetic analysis reported fewer N-insertions in productive TCRs among donors in an Asian-associated ancestry cluster than the roughly 700-donor mean. The authors suggested that the approach could potentially be generalized to other disease states and immunological phenotypes. The sequencing pipeline was judged likely to have produced a cluster of highly shared sequence variants as a technical artifact. A later genetic analysis associated a missense DCLRE1C variant with V-gene and J-gene trimming of TCR beta chains, and an independent cohort replicated the association. The classifier was reported to diagnose cytomegalovirus status with high specificity and sensitivity in both the original cohort and the validation cohort. In the study, around 160 TCR beta chains were listed as associated with cytomegalovirus. When HLA alleles, especially DR and DQ, strongly co-occurred, attributing TCR associations to individual alleles was difficult. In vitro tests confirmed that a few of the cytomegalovirus-associated TCR beta chains recognize cytomegalovirus antigens. Only TCR beta chains were sequenced in this cohort, and the absence of alpha or paired-chain data limited detectable features. In a later analysis, TCR association rates were found to vary across HLA loci, with the most associated TCRs seen for DRB1 alleles and the fewest for HLA-C alleles. Because counts were too low, some 17 rarely observed V segments, including chromosome 9 orphons, were left out of the earlier analysis of a few hundred of the donors. The presence/absence analyses assumed that sequencing depth was roughly uniform across donors, and that assumption may not be true. The 87-base-pair reads could not distinguish some IMGT-functional V segments, including TRBV6-2 and TRBV6-3, so those segments were excluded. Because HLA typing was missing for some donors at each locus, association tests included only the typed subset. While some public TCRs were present in many individuals, most TCR sequences turned up only very rarely across donors. A further reported finding was that TCR beta sequences accurately predicted the HLA-A and HLA-B alleles for most subjects in the first cohort. In an earlier analysis of over 550 of the donors, most TCR beta V segments were observed in productive rearrangements about 87% or about 30% of the time, broadly matching IMGT annotations. In a later analysis, HLA-associated TCR beta chains showed more clonal expansion and lower generation probabilities than non-associated chains that were equally common. At a false discovery rate of 0.05, a later analysis linked 16,000 or so TCR beta sequences to specific HLA alleles. A later analysis found that most CMV-associated TCR beta chains appeared HLA-restricted, with HLA associations seemingly driven largely by CMV exposure.

The library was produced with the immunoSEQ multiplex PCR assay. For the multiplex PCR, a mixture combining 60 forward primers for TCR Vbeta segments and 13 reverse primers for TCR Jbeta segments was used. The CDR3 region of rearranged TCR beta genes was amplified from genomic DNA with a multiplex PCR assay. On the Illumina HiSeq System, the amplified TCR beta libraries were sequenced as 87-base-pair reads. The source study handled its data this way. A later analysis tallied 75 million to 95 million unique TCR beta chains across the 666 repertoires, and roughly 11 million of those chains were shared by two or more donors. To remove PCR and sequencing errors, raw reads were error-corrected and collapsed into unique sequences using a nearest-neighbor algorithm that merged closely related sequences. CDR3 sequences were aligned to IMGT reference sequences to assign V, D and J gene segments. For a sequence to be retained, at least a six-nucleotide match to both a V gene segment and a J gene segment was required. Rearrangements were classified as productive when the CDR3 lacked stop codons and remained in frame with V and J, and all other rearrangements were classified as non-productive. CDR3 was defined according to IMGT convention as the region running from the second conserved V-encoded cysteine to the conserved J-encoded phenylalanine. In an earlier analysis of around 540 of the donors, sequences lacking an unambiguous match to a single V gene segment were excluded. In an earlier analysis of 450 to 750 of the donors, a V segment was called functional when productive rearrangements were above 56.7%, and segregating when the standard deviation between donors exceeded 5%. To diagnose cytomegalovirus status from the catalog of TCR beta chain sequences, a statistical classification framework was built. In a later analysis, V and J genes were assigned by comparing TCR nucleotide sequences against IMGT/GENE-DB human TR gene sequences. The TCRdist pipeline was used in a later analysis to assign CDR3 sequences and most-parsimonious VDJ recombination scenarios. In a later analysis, every TCR beta chain was defined by the combination of its CDR3 amino acid sequence and its V-gene family, and reads without a unique V-gene family were dropped. A later analysis removed 592 highly shared, low-generation-probability nucleotide sequences to deal with suspected cross-contamination and a sequencing artifact. In a later analysis, a clonal expansion index was calculated for each public chain from normalized within-repertoire ranks of inferred template counts. A later analysis computed generation probabilities with a VDJ recombination model fitted to out-of-frame rearrangements, and checked the results against IGoR. Hypergeometric tests were used in a later analysis to score TCR-TCR, TCR-HLA and TCR-CMV co-occurrence, with a repertoire-size bias correction applied to the TCR pairs. To estimate false discovery rates, a later analysis permuted the HLA or CMV assignments 20 times. In a later analysis, co-occurring TCRs were grouped using DBSCAN, with TCRdist sequence similarity added in when clustering inside HLA-allele-positive subsets. Repertoires with fewer than 30,000 or more than 120,000 public chains were left out of co-occurrence clustering, as were roughly five repertoires with anomalous nucleotide sharing. The table comes from immuneACCESS by way of TCRdb, which keeps in-frame sequences with V and J called. Part of the clones is missing from these tables; in studies checked, under half for an unresolved V gene and the rest for unknown reasons. V and J calls plus clone size are reproduced from that table; the DNA served to infer D and trimming. Recorded for this sample are about 35,000 clones; 75% to 85% of them occurred a single time. 5% to 6.5% of the sample goes to the ten largest clones.

The cohort consisted of hundreds of healthy bone marrow donors. Cohort members were all nominally healthy when sampled, although unrecorded immune exposures were likely present. The donor tested CMV seronegative, placing the donor among the 350 to 400 seronegative members of the cohort. Every donor gave a peripheral blood sample, and the peripheral blood mononuclear cells from that sample were used for TCR beta sequencing. Genomic DNA extraction from the blood cell samples was performed with the Qiagen DNeasy Blood Extraction Kit. V was cut back by 3 bases and J by 8 bases, leaving a gap of 17 bases between them. According to the germline V gene, CDR1 reads MNHEY and CDR2 reads SVGAGI. The CDR3, from cysteine to phenylalanine, totals 15 residues. Of all the DNA, just the CDR3 is kept, 45 bases in frame from base 1. Comment on this clone: No cognate antigen has been identified for it. Base qualities are not recorded, but no much larger clone differs from it by a single base.

The sequence links TRBV6-5 to TRBJ2-1, with TRBD1 tentatively as D gene (5 bases match). This sequence originates from a male donor in good health and CMV-seronegative. The sequenced sample consisted of PBMCs. The CDR3 loop reads CASSYVTAEGDEQFF. The nucleotide sequence reads TGTGCCAGCAGTTATGTAACGGCCGAAGGGGATGAGCAGTTCTTC.